This T cell receptor beta chain comes out of a study of glioma-infiltrating T cells. Germline V CDR1 and CDR2: MGHRA, YSYEKL. Trimming stripped 3 bases from V and 7 bases from J, with 25 bases between. The CDR3 covers 17 residues. Using RNA template, CDR3s of TCR alpha and beta were amplified with iRepertoire arm-PCR. One-step reverse transcription and amplification started from approximately 100-400 ng of tissue mRNA or PBMC total RNA. From the multiplex PCR reads, TCRdb called clonotypes with MiXCR, one entry per CDR3 protein. The sample includes over 130,000 distinct CDR3 sequences, roughly 43% of them seen just once. This clonotype was seen more than once but under ten times.

The origin of this receptor is a human donor with low-grade glioma or glioblastoma, undergoing nonglioma brain surgery, or in good health (not recorded which). The chain has TRBV4-1 and TRBJ2-7; D is perhaps TRBD2 (5 bases). Specimen: glioma tissue, nonneoplastic brain tissue, or PBMCs (not recorded which). CDR3 nucleotide sequence: TGCGCCAGCAGCCAGGGCCTCAGTATGGGGAGAGGGAGAGAGCAGTACTTC. Its protein is CASSQGLSMGRGREQYF.